Detailed here is one T cell receptor beta chain. Its antigen is currently unknown. There are 16 residues in the CDR3. The junction had 4 bases not matched to a gene; V was cut back by 1 base and J by 7 bases. From germline, CDR1 is LGHDT and CDR2 YNNKEL (reference sequence). This specimen belongs to a study of T cell responses to AZD1222 COVID-19 vaccine. Regarding the study as a whole: Reportedly, nearly half of unique spike TCRs recognized epitopes outside B.1.351/B.1.1.7 mutations.

Clones were read by immunoSEQ multiplex PCR, and TCRdb kept only the in-frame ones, dropping some. The sample consists of 100,000 or so clones, around 94% of them appearing once. This TCR was recovered from an adult in good health. The rearrangement uses TRBV3-1 (or the pseudogene TRBV3-2) and TRBJ2-3; TRBD2 matches 14 bases. The sample was peripheral blood, taken on day 0 of AZD1222 vaccination. CDR3 nucleotides: TGTGCCAGCAGCCAAGGACTAGCGGGAGGGCCTAATACGCAGTATTTT. This encodes CASSQGLAGGPNTQYF.